This T cell receptor (beta chain) emerged from a study of PD-L1 blockade in urothelial cancer. The germline CDR1 and CDR2 sequences are SEHNR and FQNEAQ (reference sequence). Trimming removed 5 bases from V and 2 bases from J; junction bases left unmatched: 12. This CDR3 spans 19 amino acids. TCRdb's table, derived via immunoSEQ multiplex PCR, lists solely in-frame clones and lacks some. The sample has about 15,000 clones; around 87% are singletons. Each patient supplied 1 to 8 pretreatment and on-treatment samples. The sequence was obtained from a man between 65 and 79 years old with urothelial cancer. This sequence joins TRBV7-9 and TRBJ2-1, with 13 bases identical to TRBD2. The material sequenced was PBMCs, taken around atezolizumab (anti-PD-L1) treatment. CDR3 sequence (DNA): TGTGCCAGCAGCACCCACATTTGGACTAGCGGGGGTACCTACAATGAGCAGTTCTTC. Protein: CASSTHIWTSGGTYNEQFF.